The clone carrying this T cell receptor (beta chain) was counted a single time. The data belong to a study of shared T cell receptors in the human thymus. Produced via immunoSEQ multiplex PCR; TCRdb's table is partial and in-frame only. Of hundreds of thousands of clones in the sample, 80% to 90% were seen once. This CDR3 has 16 amino acids. Trimming left V 8 bases short and J 6 bases short, with 28 bases between. CDR1 is GTSNPN, CDR2 SVGIG, per germline (reference sequence). These data also featured in a second study, about human thymus T cells. Per that study: Resections from corrective heart surgery supplied the thymus tissue. In thymic and blood repertoires alike, V and J usage looked biased.

The receptor was derived from a boy under three years old with a congenital heart defect. This chain links TRBV30 with TRBJ1-2, with D possibly being TRBD1 (6 bases). The sample comprised thymocytes. CDR3 nucleotide sequence: TGTGCCGGAAGGCCGCAGGGGCGTCGCAAGGAGGATGGCTACACCTTC. As protein: CAGRPQGRRKEDGYTF.